These 14 T cell receptor beta chains originate from one sample sequenced in a study of blood T cells in healthy people across ages. A second about 7 to 12 cycle PCR used barcoded and J-beta primers. TCRdb fed the 5' RACE reads into MiXCR, producing one record per CDR3 protein. This sample has 580,000 or so distinct CDR3 sequences, with about 45% found just once. Specimen: blood. The receptors were sampled from an older man in good health.

V gene TRBV30 combines with J gene TRBJ1-5; D unclear. The CDR3 loop spans 14 amino acids. From germline, CDR1 is GTSNPN and CDR2 SVGIG (reference sequence). The germline V and J ends were trimmed by 3 bases and 4 bases, with 13 bases remaining between them. The CDR3 DNA sequence: TGTGCCTGGAGCAGCGGGCTCGGGAATCAGCCCCAGCATTTT. It yields the protein CAWSSGLGNQPQHF.

This clonotype was observed a few times. The V call is TRBV5-1, the J call TRBJ2-5; TRBD1 is a possible D gene (7 bases). V was clipped by 4 bases and J by 5 bases, with 15 bases between them. Germline V gene lookup returns CDR1 SGHRS and CDR2 YFSETQ. The CDR3 has 14 amino acids. This CDR3 is CASSPGGGRETQYF. The DNA for the CDR3 is TGCGCCAGCAGCCCTGGAGGGGGCAGGGAGACCCAGTACTTC.

This clonotype has at least ten counts. V and J are TRBV28 and TRBJ1-2; weak D call: TRBD1 (6 bases). V lost 7 bases and J lost 4, with 13 bases in between. The CDR3 contains 13 residues. The germline gives CDR1 MDHEN, CDR2 SYDVKM. CDR3 nucleotides: TGTGCCAGCAAGGTCGGGACACGCTATGGCTACACCTTC. It encodes CASKVGTRYGYTF.

The chain links TRBV4-3 to TRBJ1-6; D not certain. Between the trimmed V and J ends, which lost 0 bases and 0 bases, there was a span of 6 bases. This CDR3 is 16 amino acids long. Germline V gene lookup returns CDR1 LGHNA and CDR2 YSLEER. Written as DNA, the CDR3 is TGCGCCAGCAGCCAAGAGCCGGGCTCCTATAATTCACCCCTCCACTTT. Residues: CASSQEPGSYNSPLHF.

V and J are TRBV11-2 and TRBJ2-3; 7 positions agree with TRBD2. The CDR3 is 16 residues long. The trim removed 1 base at V and 4 bases at J, leaving 8 bases unmatched. Germline-derived CDR1 and CDR2 are SGHAT and FQNNGV. The CDR3 region is CASSLVGGSRADTQYF. CDR3 sequence (DNA): TGTGCCAGCAGCTTAGTCGGCGGGAGTAGGGCAGATACGCAGTATTTT.

This chain links TRBV5-1 with TRBJ1-1, with TRBD1 identical over 8 bases. Germline trimming cut 2 bases from V and 1 base from J; bases unmatched to any gene: 4. Germline V gene lookup returns CDR1 SGHRS and CDR2 YFSETQ. This CDR3 comprises 15 residues. CDR3 sequence (DNA): TGCGCCAGCAGCTTAAACGGACAGGGGAACACTGAAGCTTTCTTT. Encoded protein: CASSLNGQGNTEAFF.

This clonotype was recorded a few times. The chain has TRBV5-1 and TRBJ1-2; D gene ambiguous. With 4 bases removed from V and 5 bases from J, the gap between germline ends came to 18 bases. Germline CDR1 is SGHRS and CDR2 is YFSETQ. The length of the CDR3 is 15 residues. The CDR3: CASSLDGGALYGYTF. Written as DNA, the CDR3 is TGCGCCAGCAGCCTTGACGGAGGAGCGCTTTATGGCTACACCTTC.

V gene TRBV2 combines with J gene TRBJ2-1, with a tentative D call TRBD2 (6 bases). The germline V and J ends were trimmed by 4 bases and 9 bases, with 13 bases remaining between them. The CDR3 has 13 residues. Germline loops: CDR1 SNHLY, CDR2 FYNNEI. CDR3 DNA sequence: TGTGCCAGCAGTGGACGGGGGATCGGTGAGCAGTTCTTC. Protein sequence: CASSGRGIGEQFF.

The CDR3 spells CASSPSAGGSYEQYF. The DNA of the CDR3 is TGCGCCAGTAGCCCGTCAGCGGGGGGGTCCTACGAGCAGTACTTC. The chain links TRBV5-1 to TRBJ2-7; 10 bases are shared with TRBD2. The CDR3 extends over 15 amino acids. Germline trimming cut 8 bases from V and 1 base from J; bases unmatched to any gene: 9. Per germline, CDR1 SGHRS and CDR2 YFSETQ.

V usage is TRBV4-1 and J usage is TRBJ1-5, with a weak D call TRBD1 (5 bases). There are 16 residues in the CDR3. Trimming pared 0 bases from V and 0 bases from J, leaving 9 bases between. Germline CDR1 reads MGHRA; CDR2 reads YSYEKL. The CDR3 loop reads CASSQETASSNQPQHF. CDR3 nucleotide sequence: TGCGCCAGCAGCCAAGAGACAGCGAGTAGCAATCAGCCCCAGCATTTT.

V usage is TRBV20-1 and J usage is TRBJ2-1; D remains ambiguous. V was shortened by 6 bases and J by 6 bases, with 12 bases between the two germline ends. The CDR3 is 12 residues long. Germline assignment: CDR1 DFQATT and CDR2 SNEGSKA (reference sequence). Here the CDR3 DNA reads TGCAGTGCCCCGAGCCCCGGCAATGAGCAGTTCTTC. Encoded protein: CSAPSPGNEQFF.

This clonotype occurred a few times. The chain joins TRBV20-1 to TRBJ2-1; the match to TRBD2 covers 12 bases. Looked up from germline, CDR1 is DFQATT and CDR2 is SNEGSKA (reference sequence). J lost 5 bases, V lost 5 bases, and 4 bases had no gene match. This CDR3 is built from 14 residues. The CDR3 region is CSAPSGGVDNEQFF. CDR3 DNA sequence: TGCAGTGCTCCTAGCGGGGGGGTGGACAATGAGCAGTTCTTC.

The rearrangement uses TRBV6-5 and TRBJ2-7, with no clear D. CDR1 is MNHEY and CDR2 is SVGAGI in the germline V gene. The V and J ends lost 6 bases and 6 bases respectively, with 15 bases between them. This CDR3 is built from 13 residues. The DNA for the CDR3 is TGTGCCAGCAGCCCCTCAGTGGGTGGCGAGCAGTACTTC. Residues: CASSPSVGGEQYF.

This clonotype was counted only a few times. This sequence may be a read error, since a much larger clone differs from it by one base. The chain carries TRBV6-5 and TRBJ2-5; tentatively, D is TRBD2 (5 bases). CDR3 length equals 13 residues. V gave up 7 bases and J gave up 11 bases, with 20 bases separating them. Germline CDR1 reads MNHEY; CDR2 reads SVGAGI. In nucleotides, the CDR3 is TGTGCCAGCACCAACCCGCCCGGGGATGAGCAGTACTTC. Its translation is CASTNPPGDEQYF.